This T cell receptor (beta chain) was identified during a study of T cell responses to AZD1222 COVID-19 vaccine. Study-level points and caveats: Reports say nearly half of spike-specific TCRs go after unmutated variant regions. At baseline, just 6 or 7 AZD1222 recipients tested seropositive. No day 14 peak samples; only post-peak repertoires were characterized.

Concerning this clone itself: What it binds is not known.

Method: immunoSEQ multiplex PCR; TCRdb's copy keeps in-frame clones and lacks some. The repertoire holds 100,000 to 150,000 clones, with about 90% as singletons. The CDR3 loop spans 15 amino acids. After removal of 5 bases from V and 4 bases from J, the junction contained 11 bases not matched to a gene. The germline gives CDR1 SGHRS, CDR2 YFSETQ. The sample was peripheral blood, taken on day 0 of AZD1222 vaccination. J is TRBJ2-7 and V is TRBV5-1, with 8 bases that match TRBD1. The receptor's source is an adult in good health. The DNA of the CDR3 is TGCGCCAGCAGTCTCGAACAGGGGGGACCTTACGAGCAGTACTTC. Its translation: CASSLEQGGPYEQYF.